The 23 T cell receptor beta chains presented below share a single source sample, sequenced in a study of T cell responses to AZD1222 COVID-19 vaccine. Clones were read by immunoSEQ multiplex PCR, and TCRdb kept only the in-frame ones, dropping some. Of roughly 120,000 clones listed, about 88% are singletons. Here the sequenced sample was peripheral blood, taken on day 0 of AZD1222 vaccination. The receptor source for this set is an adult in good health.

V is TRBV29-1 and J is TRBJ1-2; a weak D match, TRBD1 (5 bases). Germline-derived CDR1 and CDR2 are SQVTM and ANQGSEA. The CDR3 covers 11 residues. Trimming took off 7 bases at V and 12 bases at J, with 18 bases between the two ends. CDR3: CSAQGREEDTF. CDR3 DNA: TGCAGCGCCCAAGGCAGGGAAGAAGACACCTTC.

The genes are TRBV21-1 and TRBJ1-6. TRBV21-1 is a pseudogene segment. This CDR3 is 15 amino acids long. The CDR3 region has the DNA TGTGCCAGCAGCAAAGCCCGGGGGGCGAGGTCACCCCTCCACTTT. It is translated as CASSKARGARSPLHF.

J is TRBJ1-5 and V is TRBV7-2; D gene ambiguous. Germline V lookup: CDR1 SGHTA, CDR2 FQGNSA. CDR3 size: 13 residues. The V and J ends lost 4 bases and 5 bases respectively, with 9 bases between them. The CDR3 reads CASSSMVDQPQHF. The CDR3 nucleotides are TGTGCCAGCAGCTCAATGGTCGATCAGCCCCAGCATTTT.

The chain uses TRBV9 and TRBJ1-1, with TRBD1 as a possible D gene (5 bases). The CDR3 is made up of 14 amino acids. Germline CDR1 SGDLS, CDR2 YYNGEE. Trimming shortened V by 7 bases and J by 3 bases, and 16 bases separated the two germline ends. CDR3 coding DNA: TGTGCCAGCCGGTCGACAGATTCATACACTGAAGCTTTCTTT. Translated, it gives CASRSTDSYTEAFF.

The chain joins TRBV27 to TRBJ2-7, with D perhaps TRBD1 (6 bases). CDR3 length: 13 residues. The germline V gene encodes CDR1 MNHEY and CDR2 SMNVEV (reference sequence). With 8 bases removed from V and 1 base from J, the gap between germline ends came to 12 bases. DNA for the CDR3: TGTGCCAGCTCCCAGGGGCTTTCCTACGAGCAGTACTTC. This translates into CASSQGLSYEQYF.

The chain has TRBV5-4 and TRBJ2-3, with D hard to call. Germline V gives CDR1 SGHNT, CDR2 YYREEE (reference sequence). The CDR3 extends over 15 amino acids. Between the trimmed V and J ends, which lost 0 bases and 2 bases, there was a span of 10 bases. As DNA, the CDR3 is TGTGCCAGCAGCTTGGAATTCGGCAACACAGATACGCAGTATTTT. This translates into CASSLEFGNTDTQYF.

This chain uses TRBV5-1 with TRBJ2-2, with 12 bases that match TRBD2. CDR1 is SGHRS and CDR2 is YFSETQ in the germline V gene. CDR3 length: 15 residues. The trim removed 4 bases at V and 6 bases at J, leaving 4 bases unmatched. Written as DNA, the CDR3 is TGCGCCAGCAGCCCGCGACTAGCGGGAGCCGGGGAGCTGTTTTTT. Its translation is CASSPRLAGAGELFF. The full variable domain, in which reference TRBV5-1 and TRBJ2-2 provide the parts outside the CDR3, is KAGVTQTPRYLIKTRGQQVTLSCSPISGHRSVSWYQQTPGQGLQFLFEYFSETQRNKGNFPGRFSGRQFSNSRSEMNVSTLELGDSALYLCASSPRLAGAGELFFGEGSRLTVL.

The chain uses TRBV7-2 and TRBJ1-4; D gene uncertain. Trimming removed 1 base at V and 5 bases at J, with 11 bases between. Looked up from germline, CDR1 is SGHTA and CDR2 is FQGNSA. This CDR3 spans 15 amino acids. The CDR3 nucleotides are TGTGCCAGCAGCTTAGGTGGAAGGGAAAATGAAAAACTGTTTTTT. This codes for CASSLGGRENEKLFF.

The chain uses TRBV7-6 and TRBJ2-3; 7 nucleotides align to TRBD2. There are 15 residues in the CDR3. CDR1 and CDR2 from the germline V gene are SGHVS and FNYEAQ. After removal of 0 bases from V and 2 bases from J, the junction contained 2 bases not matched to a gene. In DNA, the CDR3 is TGTGCCAGCAGCTTAGCGGGGGGGATCACAGATACGCAGTATTTT. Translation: CASSLAGGITDTQYF.

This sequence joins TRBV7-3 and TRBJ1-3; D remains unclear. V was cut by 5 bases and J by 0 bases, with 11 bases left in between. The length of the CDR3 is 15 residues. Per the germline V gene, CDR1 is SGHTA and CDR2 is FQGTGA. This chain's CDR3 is CASSPSPDSGNTIYF. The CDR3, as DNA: TGTGCCAGCAGCCCATCCCCGGACTCTGGAAACACCATATATTTT.

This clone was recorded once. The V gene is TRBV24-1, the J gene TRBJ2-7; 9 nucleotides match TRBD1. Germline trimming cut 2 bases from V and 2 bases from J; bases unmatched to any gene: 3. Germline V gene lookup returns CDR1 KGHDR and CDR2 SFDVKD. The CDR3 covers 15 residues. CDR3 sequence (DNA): TGTGCCACCAGTGATTCCGGGACAGGGACCTACGAGCAGTACTTC. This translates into CATSDSGTGTYEQYF.

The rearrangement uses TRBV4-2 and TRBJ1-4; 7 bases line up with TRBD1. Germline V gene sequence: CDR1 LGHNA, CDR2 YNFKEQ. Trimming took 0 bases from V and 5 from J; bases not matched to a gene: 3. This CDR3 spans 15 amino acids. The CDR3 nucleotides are TGTGCCAGCAGCCAAGATAAGGGGGCCAATGAAAAACTGTTTTTT. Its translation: CASSQDKGANEKLFF.

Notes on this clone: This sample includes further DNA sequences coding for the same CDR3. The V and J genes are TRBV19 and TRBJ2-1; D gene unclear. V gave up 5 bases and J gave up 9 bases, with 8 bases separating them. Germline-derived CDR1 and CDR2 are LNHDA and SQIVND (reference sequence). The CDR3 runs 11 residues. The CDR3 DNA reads TGTGCCAGTAGTCGCTGGGGTGAGCAGTTCTTC. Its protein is CASSRWGEQFF.

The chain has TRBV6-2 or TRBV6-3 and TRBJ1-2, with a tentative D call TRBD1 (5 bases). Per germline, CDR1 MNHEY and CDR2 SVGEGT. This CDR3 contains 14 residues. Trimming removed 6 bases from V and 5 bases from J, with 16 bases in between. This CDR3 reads CASSQVGGIYGYTF. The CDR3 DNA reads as TGTGCCAGCAGCCAGGTCGGGGGAATTTATGGCTACACCTTC.

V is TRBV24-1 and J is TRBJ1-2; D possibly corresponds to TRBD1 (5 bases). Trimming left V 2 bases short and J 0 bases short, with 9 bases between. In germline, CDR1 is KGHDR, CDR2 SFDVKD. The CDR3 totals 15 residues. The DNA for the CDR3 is TGTGCCACCAGTGATTCCGGGGGTCCTAACTATGGCTACACCTTC. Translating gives CATSDSGGPNYGYTF.

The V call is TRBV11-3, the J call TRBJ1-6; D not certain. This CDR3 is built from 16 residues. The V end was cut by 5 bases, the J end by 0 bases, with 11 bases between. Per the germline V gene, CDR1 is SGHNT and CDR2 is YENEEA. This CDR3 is CASSRGGSSYNSPLHF. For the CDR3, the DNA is TGTGCCAGCAGCCGGGGAGGGAGCTCCTATAATTCACCCCTCCACTTT.

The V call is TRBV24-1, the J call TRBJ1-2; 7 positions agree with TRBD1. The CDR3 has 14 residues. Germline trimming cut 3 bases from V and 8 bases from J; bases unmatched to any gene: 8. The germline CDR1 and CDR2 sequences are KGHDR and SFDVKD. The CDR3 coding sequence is TGTGCCACCAGTGATGCTAGGACAGGCGGAGGCTACACCTTC. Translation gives CATSDARTGGGYTF.

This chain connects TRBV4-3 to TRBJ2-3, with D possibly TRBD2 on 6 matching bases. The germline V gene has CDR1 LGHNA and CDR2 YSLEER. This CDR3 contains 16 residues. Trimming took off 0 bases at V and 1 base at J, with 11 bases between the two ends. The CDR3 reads CASSQDGGLGTDTQYF. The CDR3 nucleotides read TGCGCCAGCAGCCAAGATGGAGGGTTGGGCACAGATACGCAGTATTTT.

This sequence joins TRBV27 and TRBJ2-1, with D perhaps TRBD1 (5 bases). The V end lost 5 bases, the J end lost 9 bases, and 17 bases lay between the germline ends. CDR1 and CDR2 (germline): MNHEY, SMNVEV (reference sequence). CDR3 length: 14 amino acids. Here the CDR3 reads CASSQPSREIEQFF. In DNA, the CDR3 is TGTGCCAGCAGTCAACCATCCAGGGAAATTGAGCAGTTCTTC.

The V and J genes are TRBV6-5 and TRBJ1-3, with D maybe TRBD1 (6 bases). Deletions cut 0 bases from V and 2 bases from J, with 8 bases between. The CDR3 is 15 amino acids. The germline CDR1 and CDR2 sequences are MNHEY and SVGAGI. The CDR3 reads CASSYSRGTGNTIYF. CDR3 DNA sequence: TGTGCCAGCAGTTACTCCAGGGGAACTGGAAACACCATATATTTT.

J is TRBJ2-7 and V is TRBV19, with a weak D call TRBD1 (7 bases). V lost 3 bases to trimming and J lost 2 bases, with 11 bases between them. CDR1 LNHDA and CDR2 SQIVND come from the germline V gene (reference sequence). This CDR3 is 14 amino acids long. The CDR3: CASSIGGQPYEQYF. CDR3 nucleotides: TGTGCCAGTAGTATCGGGGGACAGCCCTACGAGCAGTACTTC.

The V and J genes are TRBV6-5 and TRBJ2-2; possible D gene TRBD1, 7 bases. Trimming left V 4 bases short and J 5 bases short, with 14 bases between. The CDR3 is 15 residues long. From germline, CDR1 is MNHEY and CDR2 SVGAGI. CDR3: CASSSGDRTTGELFF. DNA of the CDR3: TGTGCCAGCAGTTCGGGGGACAGAACTACCGGGGAGCTGTTTTTT.

This CDR3 is CASSLLAGERETQYF. CDR3 sequence (DNA): TGTGCCAGCAGTTTATTAGCGGGAGAGCGAGAGACCCAGTACTTC. The chain employs TRBV27 and TRBJ2-5, with TRBD2 matching over 9 bases. The CDR3 has 15 amino acids. Germline values: CDR1 MNHEY, CDR2 SMNVEV (reference sequence). The ends lost 1 base at V and 4 bases at J; junction bases unmatched: 4.